This T cell receptor (beta chain) was sequenced during a study of blood T cell repertoires in COVID-19 (dated by TCRdb to 2018 to 2020). With regard to the full study: Samples covering the acute and convalescent phases of COVID-19 were provided by collaborators in the United States, Italy and Spain. Where HLA class I and class II types were available, the types were taken from metadata supplied by the sample provider, not from assay-based typing. Samples were obtained from the ongoing ImmuneRACE study (first 160 participants) and from over 1,000 subjects provided by 6 global collaborators. Deeply sampled blood TCRbeta repertoires from subjects exposed to, actively infected with, or recovered from COVID-19 were included in the dataset. Nearly every sample came with metadata listing a de-identified subject ID, COVID-19 status, age in years and sex. The prospective study material was composed of cDNA or gDNA derived from T cells, B-cell-depleted T cells, or PBMCs. The repertoires were released in a freely available public database meant as a resource for research on the immune response to SARS-CoV-2. Study-wide findings and limitations: The quantity of clinical and demographic metadata differed by source and by participant and was supplied without curation.

In the prospective study, participants were 18 to 89 years old, resided in 20 to 30 geographic areas of the United States, and were enrolled through a virtual design. Cohort assignment in the prospective study relied on participant-reported clinical history from a screening survey and a study questionnaire. ImmuneRACE Cohort 3 recovered participants were defined by two consecutive negative NP/OP PCR tests, healthcare professional clearance, or symptom resolution. Each participant in the prospective study had whole blood, serum and a nasopharyngeal or oropharyngeal swab collected by mobile phlebotomists. Additional blood draws and questionnaires over a roughly two-month period could optionally be provided by prospective study participants. Before DNA extraction, blood samples from the prospective study were shipped at room temperature or frozen. The immunoSEQ Assay, a bias-controlled multiplex PCR, was used to amplify TCRbeta CDR3 regions from genomic DNA. In the source study's methods: The number of nucleated cells in each sample was estimated from the amplification of reference gene primers within the assay. To quantify the absolute abundance of each unique TCRbeta CDR3 rearrangement, sequence reads were collapsed and filtered. For each sample, productive Simpson clonality was calculated as the square root of Simpson's diversity index over productive rearrangements. TCRdb's version of the immuneACCESS table is confined to in-frame rearrangements and falls short of the full clone set. An unresolved V gene accounts for under half of the shortfall where checked; the remainder is of unknown origin. D and trimming come from the DNA, and the V and J calls and clone size come from that table. The sample table shows hundreds of thousands of clones, and about 83% are seen once. The biggest ten clones account for roughly 2% of the sample.

V is pruned by 5 bases and J by 2 bases, leaving 5 bases of the junction without a gene match. The CDR3 holds 14 amino acids from the cysteine to the phenylalanine. Only the CDR3 DNA stays, 42 bases, in frame from base 1. The germline V gene specifies MNHEY as CDR1 and SVGAGI as CDR2. This clone has just a few counts. There is no known antigen for this receptor. Base qualities are missing; no much larger clone stands one base away. The sequence links TRBV6-5 to TRBJ2-7; TRBD1 fits 8 bases in the junction. The sequenced sample consisted of PBMCs or T cells enriched from blood (not recorded which). The receptor comes from a woman aged 50 to 65 who had recovered from COVID-19. CDR3 region: CASSPLDRAYEQYF. The DNA reads TGTGCCAGCAGTCCTCTGGACAGGGCCTACGAGCAGTACTTC.